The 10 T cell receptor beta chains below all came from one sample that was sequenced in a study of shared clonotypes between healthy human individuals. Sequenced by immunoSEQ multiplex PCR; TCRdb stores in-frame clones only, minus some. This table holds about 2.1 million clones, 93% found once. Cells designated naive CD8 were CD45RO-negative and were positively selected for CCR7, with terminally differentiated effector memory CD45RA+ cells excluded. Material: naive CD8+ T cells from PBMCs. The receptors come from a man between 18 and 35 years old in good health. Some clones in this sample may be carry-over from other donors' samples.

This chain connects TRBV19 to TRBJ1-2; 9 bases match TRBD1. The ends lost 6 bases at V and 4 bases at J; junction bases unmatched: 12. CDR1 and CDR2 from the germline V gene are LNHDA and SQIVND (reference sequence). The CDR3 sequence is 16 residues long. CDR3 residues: CASRRAGTGHAYGYTF. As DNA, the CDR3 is TGTGCCAGTAGACGAGCCGGGACAGGGCATGCCTATGGCTACACCTTC. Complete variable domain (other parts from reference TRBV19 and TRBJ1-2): DGGITQSPKYLFRKEGQNVTLSCEQNLNHDAMYWYRQDPGQGLRLIYYSQIVNDFQKGDIAEGYSVSREKKESFPLTVTSAQKNPTAFYLCASRRAGTGHAYGYTFGSGTRLTVV.

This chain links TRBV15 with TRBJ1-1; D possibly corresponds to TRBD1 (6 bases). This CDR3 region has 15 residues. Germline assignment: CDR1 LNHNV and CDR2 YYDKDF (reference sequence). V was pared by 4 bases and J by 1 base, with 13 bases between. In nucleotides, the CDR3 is TGTGCCACCAGCACAACGACAGGCCCGAACACTGAAGCTTTCTTT. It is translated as CATSTTTGPNTEAFF.

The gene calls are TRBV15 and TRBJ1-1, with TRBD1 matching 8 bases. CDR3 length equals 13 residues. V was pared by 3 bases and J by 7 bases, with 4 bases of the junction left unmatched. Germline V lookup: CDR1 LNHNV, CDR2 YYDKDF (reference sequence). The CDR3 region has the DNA TGTGCCACCAGCAGCAACGGACAGGGTGAAGCTTTCTTT. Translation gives CATSSNGQGEAFF.

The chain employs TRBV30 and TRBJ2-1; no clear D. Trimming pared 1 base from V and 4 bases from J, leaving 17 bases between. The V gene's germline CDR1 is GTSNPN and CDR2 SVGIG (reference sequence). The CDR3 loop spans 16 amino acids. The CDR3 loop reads CAWSGHENPGYNEQFF. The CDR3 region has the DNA TGTGCCTGGAGTGGCCATGAGAATCCTGGGTACAATGAGCAGTTCTTC.

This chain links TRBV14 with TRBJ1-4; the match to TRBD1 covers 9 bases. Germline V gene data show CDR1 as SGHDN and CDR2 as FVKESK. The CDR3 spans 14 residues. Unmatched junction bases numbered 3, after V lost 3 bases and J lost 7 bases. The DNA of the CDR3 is TGTGCCAGCAGCCAGGCGGGACAGGGTGAAAAACTGTTTTTT. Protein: CASSQAGQGEKLFF.

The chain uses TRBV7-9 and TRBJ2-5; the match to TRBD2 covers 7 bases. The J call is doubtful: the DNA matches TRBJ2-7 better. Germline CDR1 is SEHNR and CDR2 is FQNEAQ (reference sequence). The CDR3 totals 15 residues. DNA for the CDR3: TGTGCCAGCAGCTTAGGTAGGCGGGAGAGTTACGAGCAGTACTTC. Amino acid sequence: CASSLGRRESYEQYF.

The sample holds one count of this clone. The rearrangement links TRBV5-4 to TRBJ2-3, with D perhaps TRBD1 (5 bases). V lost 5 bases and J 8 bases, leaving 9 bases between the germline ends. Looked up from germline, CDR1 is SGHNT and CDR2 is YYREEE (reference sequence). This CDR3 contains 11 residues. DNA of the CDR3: TGTGCCAGCAGGCAGGGTGGTACGCAGTATTTT. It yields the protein CASRQGGTQYF.

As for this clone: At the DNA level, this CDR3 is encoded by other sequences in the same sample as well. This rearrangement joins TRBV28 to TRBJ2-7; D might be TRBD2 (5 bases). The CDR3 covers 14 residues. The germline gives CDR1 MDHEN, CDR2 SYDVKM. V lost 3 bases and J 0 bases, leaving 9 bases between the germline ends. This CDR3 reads CASSFRGYSYEQYF. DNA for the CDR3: TGTGCCAGCAGTTTTAGAGGGTACTCCTACGAGCAGTACTTC.

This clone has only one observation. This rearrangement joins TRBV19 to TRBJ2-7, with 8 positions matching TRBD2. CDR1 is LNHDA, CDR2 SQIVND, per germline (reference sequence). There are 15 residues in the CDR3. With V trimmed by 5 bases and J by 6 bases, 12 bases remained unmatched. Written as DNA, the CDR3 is TGTGCCAGTAGTGGGGTCATAGCGGGATCCGGCGAGCAGTACTTC. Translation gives CASSGVIAGSGEQYF.

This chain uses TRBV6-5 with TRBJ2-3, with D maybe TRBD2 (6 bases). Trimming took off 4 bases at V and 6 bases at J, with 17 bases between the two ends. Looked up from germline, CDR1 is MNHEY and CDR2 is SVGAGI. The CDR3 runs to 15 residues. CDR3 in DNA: TGTGCCAGCAGTTTTGGGACTCTAGGGACGGATACGCAGTATTTT. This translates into CASSFGTLGTDTQYF.